The following is a T cell receptor beta chain sequence with its context. The data derive from a study of T-cell reconstitution after alpha-beta-depleted transplantation in children. Looked up from germline, CDR1 is DFQATT and CDR2 is SNEGSKA (reference sequence). CDR3 size: 15 residues. V was trimmed by 3 bases and J by 1 base, leaving 10 bases between them. Unique molecular identifiers featured in how the TCRbeta library was prepared. One entry per CDR3 protein results from TCRdb running MiXCR on the PCR reads. This sample has more than 500,000 distinct CDR3 sequences, with 9.5% to 12% found just once.

The rearrangement links TRBV20-1 to TRBJ1-6; no reliable D call. The receptor was isolated from a female patient aged 2-10 years who had a stem cell transplant for aplastic anemia, so the T cells may come from the graft donor. Here the sequenced sample was PBMCs, mostly from graft donor cells, taken 180 days after TCRalphabeta/CD19-depleted stem cell transplant. CDR3 amino acids: CSARAEASYNSPLHF. CDR3 nucleotide sequence: TGCAGTGCTAGGGCAGAGGCGTCCTATAATTCACCCCTCCACTTT.